The 27 T cell receptor beta chains below come from one sample, sequenced in a study of blood T cell repertoires in COVID-19 (dated by TCRdb to about 2020). Library generation was performed with the immunoSEQ multiplex PCR assay. What TCRdb holds here is the immuneACCESS table cut down to in-frame rearrangements. Part of the clones is not present; checked against another copy, under half of the missing clones reflect an unresolved V gene, and the others are unexplained. This sample lists about 81,000 clones; approximately 86% were detected once. Jointly, the top ten make up approximately 5% of the sample. The sequenced sample consisted of peripheral blood. The receptor source for this set is a woman of 80 years or more with acute or convalescent COVID-19.

The V gene is TRBV4-2, the J gene TRBJ1-3, with unresolved D. CDR1 and CDR2 (germline): LGHNA, YNFKEQ. This CDR3 region has 12 residues. Trimming removed 9 bases from V and 2 bases from J, with 8 bases in between. In DNA form, the CDR3 reads TGTGCCAGTCGCACAGCTGGAAACACCATATATTTT. Its translation: CASRTAGNTIYF.

This clone was seen a single time. V usage is TRBV30 and J usage is TRBJ2-7; D gene ambiguous. Germline values: CDR1 GTSNPN, CDR2 SVGIG (reference sequence). V was pared by 0 bases and J by 2 bases, with 17 bases between. The CDR3 is 16 amino acids. The chain's CDR3 is CAWSVFATSIPYEQYF. Written as DNA, the CDR3 is TGTGCCTGGAGTGTTTTTGCGACATCCATCCCCTACGAGCAGTACTTC.

CDR3 sequence: CASSLWEESKTQYF. The CDR3 DNA sequence: TGCGCCAGCAGCTTGTGGGAGGAATCAAAGACCCAGTACTTC. The chain carries TRBV5-1 and TRBJ2-5, with D possibly being TRBD2 (6 bases). CDR1 is SGHRS and CDR2 is YFSETQ in the germline V gene. The V end was cut by 1 base, the J end by 6 bases, with 13 bases between. CDR3 size: 14 residues.

The chain has TRBV19 and TRBJ2-3; 7 nucleotides line up with TRBD2. The CDR3 sequence is 13 residues long. V gave up 3 bases and J gave up 6 bases; unmatched junction bases: 3. Germline CDR1 reads LNHDA; CDR2 reads SQIVND (reference sequence). In DNA form, the CDR3 reads TGTGCCAGTAGTATTTCCGGGGGGGATACGCAGTATTTT. The encoded protein is CASSISGGDTQYF.

The chain couples TRBV6-5 to TRBJ1-1; D uncertain. V was cut by 11 bases and J by 3 bases, with 13 bases left in between. Looked up from germline, CDR1 is MNHEY and CDR2 is SVGAGI. The CDR3 loop spans 12 amino acids. The CDR3 spells CASTRKDTEAFF. CDR3 bases: TGTGCCTCGACCAGGAAGGACACTGAAGCTTTCTTT.

The rearrangement uses TRBV9 and TRBJ1-5, with unresolved D. Germline CDR1 SGDLS, CDR2 YYNGEE. The CDR3 totals 14 residues. Trimming took 1 base from V and 3 from J, leaving 8 bases between them. The CDR3 spells CASSVLADNQPQHF. CDR3 DNA sequence: TGTGCCAGCAGCGTATTGGCGGACAATCAGCCCCAGCATTTT.

In nucleotides, the CDR3 is TGCGCCAGCAGCTTGGTAGGCGGCAACTCCTACAATGAGCAGTTCTTC. As protein: CASSLVGGNSYNEQFF. The chain is built from TRBV5-1 and TRBJ2-1; D is uncertain. V dropped 0 bases and J dropped 0 bases, with 10 bases sitting between them. Germline-derived CDR1 and CDR2 are SGHRS and YFSETQ. The CDR3 extends over 16 amino acids.

This clone was seen a single time. This chain uses TRBV5-1 with TRBJ1-1; 11 bases line up with TRBD1. The CDR3 covers 17 residues. Germline-derived CDR1 and CDR2 are SGHRS and YFSETQ. The V gene end was trimmed by 3 bases and the J gene end by 1 base; junction bases not matched to a gene: 8. CDR3: CASSSRGTGGGNTEAFF. The CDR3 DNA reads TGCGCCAGCAGCTCTCGGGGGACAGGGGGTGGGAACACTGAAGCTTTCTTT.

The chain joins TRBV7-3 to TRBJ1-1; 8 bases are shared with TRBD1. The V gene's germline CDR1 is SGHTA and CDR2 FQGTGA. The CDR3 loop spans 15 amino acids. J lost 4 bases, V lost 5 bases, and 9 bases had no gene match. The CDR3 loop reads CASSETGALGTEAFF. The CDR3 DNA reads TGTGCCAGCAGCGAGACAGGGGCTTTGGGCACTGAAGCTTTCTTT.

This clone was found once. This rearrangement joins TRBV27 to TRBJ1-6, with D unclear. V lost 7 bases to trimming and J lost 10 bases, with 23 bases between them. The CDR3 runs 16 residues. Germline V gives CDR1 MNHEY, CDR2 SMNVEV (reference sequence). The CDR3 sequence is CASTTGRYHVWSPLHF. The CDR3 region has the DNA TGTGCCAGCACCACCGGCAGGTATCATGTGTGGTCACCCCTCCACTTT.

CDR3 DNA sequence: TGTGCCAGCAGTTCTAAGGACAGACCGTTTTCGAACACCATATATTTT. Encoded protein: CASSSKDRPFSNTIYF. The chain recombines TRBV6-5 with TRBJ1-3, with D tentatively TRBD1 (6 bases). V was pared by 4 bases and J by 7 bases, with 20 bases between. This CDR3 region has 16 residues. Germline-derived CDR1 and CDR2 are MNHEY and SVGAGI.

J is TRBJ2-1 and V is TRBV25-1; 8 positions agree with TRBD2. CDR1 and CDR2 (germline): MGHDK, SYGVNS. This CDR3 spans 14 amino acids. Trimming removed 3 bases from V and 8 bases from J; junction bases left unmatched: 6. The CDR3 is CASSDAGGSDEQFF. DNA of the CDR3: TGTGCCAGCAGTGATGCGGGAGGTAGCGATGAGCAGTTCTTC.

The chain combines TRBV3-1 (or the pseudogene TRBV3-2) with TRBJ2-1; 10 bases fit TRBD1. The CDR3 length is 16 residues. Losses at the gene ends were 1 base for V and 5 bases for J; bases not matched to a gene: 5. Germline V gene lookup returns CDR1 LGHDT and CDR2 YNNKEL (reference sequence). CDR3 DNA sequence: TGTGCCAGCAGCCAAGCATCCGGGACAGGGGACAATGAGCAGTTCTTC. Translated: CASSQASGTGDNEQFF.

This chain joins TRBV5-8 and TRBJ2-5, with 7 bases identical to TRBD2. Germline CDR1 and CDR2: SGHTS and YDEGEE. The CDR3 is 14 residues long. V lost 0 bases and J lost 9; bases outside the gene matches: 8. Here the CDR3 DNA reads TGTGCCAGCAGCTTGGTCGGGACTACGGGTTCCCAGTACTTC. Translated, it gives CASSLVGTTGSQYF. The entire variable domain, with the rest obtained from reference TRBV5-8 and TRBJ2-5, is as follows: EAGVTQSPTHLIKTRGQQATLRCSPISGHTSVYWYQQALGLGLQFLLWYDEGEERNRGNFPPRFSGRQFPNYSSELNVNALELEDSALYLCASSLVGTTGSQYFGPGTRLLVL.

The chain uses TRBV7-2 and TRBJ2-2; unclear D gene. V lost 5 bases and J lost 5, with 12 bases in between. CDR1 and CDR2 (germline): SGHTA, FQGNSA. There are 14 residues in the CDR3. CDR3 DNA: TGTGCCAGCAGCCTAATGGCTAGGACCGGGGAGCTGTTTTTT. It specifies CASSLMARTGELFF.

This clone occurred a few times. V gene TRBV10-3 combines with J gene TRBJ1-1, with D possibly being TRBD1 (6 bases). Germline CDR1 and CDR2: ENHRY and SYGVKD. V was clipped by 2 bases and J by 5 bases, with 18 bases between them. The CDR3 runs to 16 residues. The chain's CDR3 is CAISEPRGGMLTEAFF. CDR3 DNA: TGTGCCATCAGTGAGCCTAGGGGGGGGATGTTAACTGAAGCTTTCTTT.

V is TRBV14 and J is TRBJ2-3; 7 positions agree with TRBD1. With V trimmed by 0 bases and J by 0 bases, 15 bases remained unmatched. Germline CDR1 SGHDN, CDR2 FVKESK. The CDR3 contains 20 residues. CDR3 region: CASSQDGIHRGLRSTDTQYF. The CDR3 DNA sequence: TGTGCCAGCAGCCAAGATGGCATACACAGGGGCCTGCGAAGCACAGATACGCAGTATTTT.

This chain links TRBV24-1 with TRBJ1-5, with TRBD1 matching 8 bases. From germline, CDR1 is KGHDR and CDR2 SFDVKD. V lost 9 bases to trimming and J lost 4 bases; unmatched junction nucleotides: 7. The CDR3 is 14 residues long. The CDR3 reads CATYFTGGNQPQHF. In DNA, the CDR3 is TGTGCCACCTACTTTACAGGGGGGAATCAGCCCCAGCATTTT.

The chain carries TRBV18 and TRBJ1-2; 10 positions agree with TRBD1. CDR1 and CDR2 (germline): KGHSH, LQKENI. The CDR3 has 15 amino acids. V gave up 2 bases and J gave up 3 bases; unmatched junction bases: 3. The CDR3 DNA reads TGTGCCAGCTCACCAGGGACAGGGGCGCACTATGGCTACACCTTC. It is translated as CASSPGTGAHYGYTF.

J is TRBJ1-3 and V is TRBV7-9; D remains ambiguous. CDR3 length equals 14 residues. From germline, CDR1 is SEHNR and CDR2 FQNEAQ (reference sequence). V lost 1 base to trimming and J lost 7 bases, with 11 bases between them. CDR3 nucleotides: TGTGCCAGCAGCTTAGGAGGGAATCTTAACACCATATATTTT. It translates to CASSLGGNLNTIYF.

V usage is TRBV13 and J usage is TRBJ2-1; TRBD2 agrees at 12 bases. Per germline, CDR1 PRHDT and CDR2 FYEKMQ (reference sequence). V was clipped by 5 bases and J by 6 bases; unmatched bases: 11. The CDR3 runs 17 residues. This chain's CDR3 is CASSPPPLAGGPNEQFF. As DNA, the CDR3 is TGTGCCAGCAGCCCGCCCCCCCTAGCGGGGGGGCCCAATGAGCAGTTCTTC.

The chain combines TRBV4-3 with TRBJ1-5; TRBD1 matches 8 bases. The CDR3 spans 15 residues. Germline V gene sequence: CDR1 LGHNA, CDR2 YSLEER. The ends lost 2 bases at V and 5 bases at J; junction bases unmatched: 5. The CDR3 bases are TGCGCCAGCAGCCAATTTACAGGGGGGGATCAGCCCCAGCATTTT. Encoded protein: CASSQFTGGDQPQHF.

V is TRBV7-9 and J is TRBJ1-1; D not resolved. V was pared by 5 bases and J by 6 bases, with 10 bases between. The CDR3 is 12 amino acids. Germline V CDR1 and CDR2: SEHNR, FQNEAQ (reference sequence). The CDR3 spells CASSPREAEAFF. In nucleotides, the CDR3 is TGTGCCAGCAGCCCCCGCGAGGCTGAAGCTTTCTTT. Using reference TRBV7-9 and TRBJ1-1 for the parts outside the CDR3, the full variable domain is DTGVSQNPRHKITKRGQNVTFRCDPISEHNRLYWYRQTLGQGPEFLTYFQNEAQLEKSRLLSDRFSAERPKGSFSTLEIQRTEQGDSAMYLCASSPREAEAFFGQGTRLTVV.

The rearrangement uses TRBV4-2 and TRBJ1-2, with D hard to call. Looked up from germline, CDR1 is LGHNA and CDR2 is YNFKEQ. The germline V and J ends were trimmed by 2 bases and 8 bases, with 15 bases remaining between them. The CDR3 contains 14 residues. The DNA for the CDR3 is TGTGCCAGCAGCCAATCCGGGTCCTTAGGCGGCTACACCTTC. It translates to CASSQSGSLGGYTF.

The chain recombines TRBV27 with TRBJ1-1, with D possibly matching TRBD1 (6 bases). The CDR3 length is 13 residues. Trimming removed 5 bases at V and 4 bases at J, with 11 bases between. The V gene's germline CDR1 is MNHEY and CDR2 SMNVEV (reference sequence). The CDR3 sequence is CASSTPTGTEAFF. The CDR3 nucleotides read TGTGCCAGCAGTACTCCGACAGGCACTGAAGCTTTCTTT.

CDR3 in DNA: TGTGCCAGCAGTGAGGACAGGGATGGGGGCTACACCTTC. Protein product: CASSEDRDGGYTF. The rearrangement uses TRBV25-1 and TRBJ1-2; 8 nucleotides agree with TRBD1. V lost 3 bases, J lost 8 bases, and 5 bases stayed unmatched. Per germline, CDR1 MGHDK and CDR2 SYGVNS. The CDR3 is 13 amino acids.

The chain is built from TRBV12-3 or TRBV12-4 and TRBJ1-6; D is perhaps TRBD1 (5 bases). The germline V and J ends were trimmed by 7 bases and 10 bases, with 14 bases remaining between them. The CDR3 has 13 amino acids. The CDR3 DNA sequence: TGTGCCAGCACCTCTCAGGGTTCCTCACCCCTCCACTTT. Protein: CASTSQGSSPLHF.